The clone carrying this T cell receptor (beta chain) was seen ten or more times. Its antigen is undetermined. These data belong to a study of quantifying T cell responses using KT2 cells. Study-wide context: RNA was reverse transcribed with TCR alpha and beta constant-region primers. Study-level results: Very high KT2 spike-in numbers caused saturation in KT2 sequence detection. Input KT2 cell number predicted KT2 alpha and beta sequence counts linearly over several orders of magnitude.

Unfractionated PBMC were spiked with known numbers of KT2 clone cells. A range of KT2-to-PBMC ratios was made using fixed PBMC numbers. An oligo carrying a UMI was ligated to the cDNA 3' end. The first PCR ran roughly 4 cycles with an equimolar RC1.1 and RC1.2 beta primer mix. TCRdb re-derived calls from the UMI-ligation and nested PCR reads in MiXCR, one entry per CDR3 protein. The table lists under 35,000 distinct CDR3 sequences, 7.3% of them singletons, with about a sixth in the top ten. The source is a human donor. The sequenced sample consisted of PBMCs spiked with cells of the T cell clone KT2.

The CDR3 region is CASIPRGGAGYGYTF. CDR3 sequence (DNA): TGTGCCAGCATCCCGAGGGGGGGCGCAGGTTATGGCTACACCTTC. The chain joins TRBV7-2 to TRBJ1-2, with D possibly matching TRBD1 (6 bases). The CDR3 has 15 residues. In germline, CDR1 is SGHTA, CDR2 FQGNSA. Trimming shortened V by 7 bases and J by 5 bases, and 20 bases separated the two germline ends. The full variable domain, in which reference TRBV7-2 and TRBJ1-2 provide the parts outside the CDR3, is GAGVSQSPSNKVTEKGKDVELRCDPISGHTALYWYRQSLGQGLEFLIYFQGNSAPDKSGLPSDRFSAERTGGSVSTLTIQRTQQEDSAVYLCASIPRGGAGYGYTFGSGTRLTVV.